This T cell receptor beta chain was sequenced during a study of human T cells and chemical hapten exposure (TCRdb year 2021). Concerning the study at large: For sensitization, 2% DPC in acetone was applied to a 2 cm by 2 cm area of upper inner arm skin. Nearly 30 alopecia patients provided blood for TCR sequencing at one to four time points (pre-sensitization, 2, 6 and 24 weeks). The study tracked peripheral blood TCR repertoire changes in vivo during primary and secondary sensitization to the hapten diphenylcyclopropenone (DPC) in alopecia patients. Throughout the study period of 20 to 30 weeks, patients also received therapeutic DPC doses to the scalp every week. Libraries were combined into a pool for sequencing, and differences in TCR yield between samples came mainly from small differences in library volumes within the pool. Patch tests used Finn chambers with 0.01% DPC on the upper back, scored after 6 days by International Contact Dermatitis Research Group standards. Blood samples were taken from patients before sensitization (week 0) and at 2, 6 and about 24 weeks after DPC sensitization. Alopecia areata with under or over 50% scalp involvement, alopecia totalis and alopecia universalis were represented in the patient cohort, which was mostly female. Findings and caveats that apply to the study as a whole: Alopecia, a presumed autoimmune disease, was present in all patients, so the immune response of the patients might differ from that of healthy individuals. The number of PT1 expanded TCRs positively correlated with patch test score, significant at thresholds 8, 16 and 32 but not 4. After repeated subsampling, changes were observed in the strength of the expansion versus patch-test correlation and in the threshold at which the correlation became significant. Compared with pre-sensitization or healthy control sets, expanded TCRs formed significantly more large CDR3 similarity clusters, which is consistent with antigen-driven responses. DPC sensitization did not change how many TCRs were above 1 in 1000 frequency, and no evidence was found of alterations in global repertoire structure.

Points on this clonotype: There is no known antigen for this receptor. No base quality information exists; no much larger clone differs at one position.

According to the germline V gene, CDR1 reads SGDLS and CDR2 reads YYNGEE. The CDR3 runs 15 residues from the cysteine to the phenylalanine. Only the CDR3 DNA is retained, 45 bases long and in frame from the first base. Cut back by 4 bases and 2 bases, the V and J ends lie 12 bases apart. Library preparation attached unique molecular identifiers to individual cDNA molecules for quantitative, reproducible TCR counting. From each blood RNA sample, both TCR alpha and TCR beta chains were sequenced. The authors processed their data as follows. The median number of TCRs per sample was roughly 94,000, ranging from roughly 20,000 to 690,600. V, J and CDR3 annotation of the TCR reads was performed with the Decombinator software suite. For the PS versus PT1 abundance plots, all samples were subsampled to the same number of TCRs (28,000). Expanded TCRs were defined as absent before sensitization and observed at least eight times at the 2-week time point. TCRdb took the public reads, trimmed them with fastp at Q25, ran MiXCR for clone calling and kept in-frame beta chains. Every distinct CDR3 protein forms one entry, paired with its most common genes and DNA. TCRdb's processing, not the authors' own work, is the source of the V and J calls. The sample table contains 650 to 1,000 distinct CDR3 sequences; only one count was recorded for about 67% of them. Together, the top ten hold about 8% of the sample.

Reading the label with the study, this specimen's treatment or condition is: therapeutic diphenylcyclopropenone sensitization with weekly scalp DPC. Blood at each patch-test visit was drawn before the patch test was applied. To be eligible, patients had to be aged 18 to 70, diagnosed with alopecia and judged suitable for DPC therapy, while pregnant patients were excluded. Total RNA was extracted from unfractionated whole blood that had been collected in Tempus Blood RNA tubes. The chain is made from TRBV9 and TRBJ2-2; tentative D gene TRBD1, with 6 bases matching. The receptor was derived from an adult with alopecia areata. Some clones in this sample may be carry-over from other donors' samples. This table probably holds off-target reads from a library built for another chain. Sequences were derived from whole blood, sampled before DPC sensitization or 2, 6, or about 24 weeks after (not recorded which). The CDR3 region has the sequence CASSPGHANTGELFF. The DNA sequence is TGTGCCAGCAGCCCGGGACACGCCAACACCGGGGAGCTGTTTTTT.